The rows below give T cell receptor beta chains drawn from one sample of a study of T cell changes during pregnancy in multiple sclerosis. Repertoires were generated with immunoSEQ multiplex PCR, while TCRdb's copy carries only in-frame clones and drops some. The sample records about 70,000 clones, about 95% being singletons. The sample in question was peripheral blood, obtained in the third trimester of pregnancy. Source of these receptors: a female donor with multiple sclerosis, enrolled in a pregnancy study. Both conserved end residues are part of each CDR3. The order of the fields is D gene, V gene, J gene, clone size, CDR3 protein, CDR3 DNA. A D gene is named only where the DNA matches it firmly. The size entry is marked missing in some rows and otherwise reads once, few, many or a size class.

-	TRBV18	TRBJ1-3	-	CASSPPNGGRQSGNTIYF	TGTGCCAGCTCACCACCGAATGGCGGGCGGCAGTCTGGAAACACCATATATTTT
-	TRBV5-1	TRBJ1-4	-	CASLGDEKLFF	TGCGCCAGCCTAGGGGATGAAAAACTGTTTTTT
-	TRBV7-2	TRBJ1-1	once	CASSLSGRGDTEAFF	TGTGCCAGCAGCTTAAGTGGGAGGGGGGACACTGAAGCTTTCTTT
-	TRBV9	TRBJ2-5	-	CASSVVGAWETQYF	TGTGCCAGCAGCGTAGTTGGGGCTTGGGAGACCCAGTACTTC
-	TRBV18	TRBJ2-7	-	CASSSRVYEQYF	TGTGCCAGCTCCTCCAGGGTCTACGAGCAGTACTTC
TRBD2	TRBV5-5	TRBJ2-3	-	CASRLAGRTDTQYF	TGTGCCAGCAGATTAGCGGGGCGAACAGATACGCAGTATTTT
TRBD2	TRBV7-9	TRBJ2-7	-	CASSVGGGGYYEQYF	TGTGCCAGCAGCGTCGGAGGCGGGGGATACTACGAGCAGTACTTC
TRBD1	TRBV5-6	TRBJ1-1	-	CASSLARGPRGYADTEAFF	TGTGCCAGCAGCTTGGCCAGGGGACCCAGGGGGTATGCGGACACTGAAGCTTTCTTT
-	TRBV7-2	TRBJ2-7	-	CASSLELNSYEQYF	TGTGCCAGCAGCTTAGAACTGAACTCCTACGAGCAGTACTTC
-	TRBV7-9	TRBJ2-7	-	CASSDGLFSYEQYF	TGTGCCAGCAGCGACGGACTCTTCTCCTACGAGCAGTACTTC
-	TRBV10-1	TRBJ1-1	-	CASRQGNTEAFF	TGCGCCAGCAGACAGGGGAACACTGAAGCTTTCTTT
-	TRBV7-2	TRBJ2-2	-	CASSLARSTRGAGELFF	TGTGCCAGCAGCTTAGCAAGAAGTACCAGGGGGGCCGGGGAGCTGTTTTTT
-	TRBV7-9	TRBJ1-4	-	CASSLSLSNEKLFF	TGTGCCAGCAGCTTATCTCTTTCTAATGAAAAACTGTTTTTT